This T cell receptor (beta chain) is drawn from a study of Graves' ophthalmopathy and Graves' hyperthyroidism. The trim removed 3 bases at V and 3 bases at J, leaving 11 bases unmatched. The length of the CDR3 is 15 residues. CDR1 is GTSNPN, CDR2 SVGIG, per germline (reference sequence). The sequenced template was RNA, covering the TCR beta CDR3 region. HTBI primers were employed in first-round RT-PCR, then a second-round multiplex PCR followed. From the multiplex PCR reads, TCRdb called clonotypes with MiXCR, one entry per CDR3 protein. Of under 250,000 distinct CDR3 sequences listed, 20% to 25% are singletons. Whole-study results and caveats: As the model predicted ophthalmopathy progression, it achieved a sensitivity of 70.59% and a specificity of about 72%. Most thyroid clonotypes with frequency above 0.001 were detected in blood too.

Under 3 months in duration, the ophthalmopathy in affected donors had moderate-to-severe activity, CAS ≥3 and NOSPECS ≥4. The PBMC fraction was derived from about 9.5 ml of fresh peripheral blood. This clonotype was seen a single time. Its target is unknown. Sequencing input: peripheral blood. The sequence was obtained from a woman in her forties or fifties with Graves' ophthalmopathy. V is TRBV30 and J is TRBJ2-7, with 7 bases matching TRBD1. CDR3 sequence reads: CAWSDTWTGSYEQYF. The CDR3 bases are TGTGCCTGGAGCGATACCTGGACAGGAAGCTACGAGCAGTACTTC.